This entry lists 32 T cell receptor beta chains sequenced from one sample in a study of blood T cell repertoires in COVID-19. The assay was immunoSEQ multiplex PCR, and TCRdb's table has in-frame clones only and misses some. Counted here are 200,000 to 250,000 clones, around 85% occurring once; the ten biggest clones make up 3% to 4.5%. Sequenced input: PBMCs or T cells enriched from blood (not recorded which). The receptors come from a woman aged 40-49 years with acute COVID-19.

J is TRBJ2-7 and V is TRBV7-8, with 8 bases that match TRBD1. V trimming: 2 bases; J trimming: 6 bases; junction bases outside the gene matches: 12. The CDR3 has 16 amino acids. CDR1 is SGHVS and CDR2 is FQNEAQ in the germline V gene. The CDR3 reads CASSLNLGRGQGEQYF. In DNA, the CDR3 is TGTGCCAGCAGCTTAAATTTGGGCAGGGGGCAAGGCGAGCAGTACTTC. The variable domain in full, completed from reference TRBV7-8 and TRBJ2-7, reads GAGVSQSPRYKVAKRGQDVALRCDPISGHVSLFWYQQALGQGPEFLTYFQNEAQLDKSGLPSDRFFAERPEGSVSTLKIQRTQQEDSAVYLCASSLNLGRGQGEQYFGPGTRLTVT.

This chain joins TRBV24-1 and TRBJ2-3, with 10 bases identical to TRBD2. The CDR3 runs to 21 residues. CDR1 is KGHDR and CDR2 is SFDVKD in the germline V gene. Trimming took 3 bases from V and 1 from J; bases not matched to a gene: 18. The CDR3: CATSDLRDSQAGGVGTDTQYF. The CDR3 DNA is TGTGCCACCAGTGATCTTCGGGACAGCCAAGCGGGAGGGGTGGGCACAGATACGCAGTATTTT.

J is TRBJ1-5 and V is TRBV19; 9 positions agree with TRBD1. The CDR3 totals 15 residues. Per germline, CDR1 LNHDA and CDR2 SQIVND (reference sequence). V shed 1 base and J 6 bases; nucleotides not matched to a gene: 4. CDR3 sequence: CASSIATGGGQPQHF. The CDR3 bases are TGTGCCAGTAGTATAGCCACAGGGGGCGGTCAGCCCCAGCATTTT.

The rearrangement uses TRBV7-9 and TRBJ1-2, with 7 bases identical to TRBD1. Germline trimming cut 1 base from V and 9 bases from J; bases unmatched to any gene: 23. Germline V CDR1 and CDR2: SEHNR, FQNEAQ (reference sequence). The CDR3 has 19 residues. The CDR3 loop is CASSLVSGQARQSLRRYTF. The CDR3 bases are TGTGCCAGCAGCTTAGTATCAGGACAGGCCCGGCAGAGTTTACGCCGCTACACCTTC.

The genes are TRBV19 and TRBJ1-5; no definite D call. In germline, CDR1 is LNHDA, CDR2 SQIVND (reference sequence). Trimming removed 6 bases at V and 1 base at J, with 13 bases between. CDR3 length: 15 residues. The CDR3 sequence is CASRPGLISNQPQHF. The CDR3 DNA follows: TGTGCCAGTAGGCCGGGTCTCATCAGCAATCAGCCCCAGCATTTT.

V is TRBV5-4 and J is TRBJ2-1, with 7 positions matching TRBD2. In germline, CDR1 is SGHNT, CDR2 YYREEE (reference sequence). The junction had 14 bases not matched to a gene; V was cut back by 4 bases and J by 7 bases. CDR3 size: 16 residues. For the CDR3, the DNA is TGTGCCAGCAGCCGGGCTCTGGCGGGAGTTAGGAATGAGCAGTTCTTC. It is translated as CASSRALAGVRNEQFF.

This chain joins TRBV5-6 and TRBJ2-7; 7 bases map to TRBD1. CDR1 is SGHDT, CDR2 YYEEEE, per germline. There are 11 residues in the CDR3. The junction had 4 bases not matched to a gene; V was cut back by 3 bases and J by 10 bases. The CDR3 DNA sequence: TGTGCCAGCAGCTACGACAGGGTCCAGTACTTC. This translates into CASSYDRVQYF.

This rearrangement joins TRBV29-1 to TRBJ2-1; D not resolved. V was shortened by 4 bases and J by 3 bases, with 10 bases between the two germline ends. Looked up from germline, CDR1 is SQVTM and CDR2 is ANQGSEA. The CDR3 runs 13 residues. The CDR3: CSVVGDNYNEQFF. The CDR3 coding sequence is TGCAGCGTTGTTGGCGACAACTACAATGAGCAGTTCTTC.

The J gene is TRBJ2-7, the V gene TRBV27, with 7 positions matching TRBD2. V trimming: 11 bases; J trimming: 2 bases; junction bases outside the gene matches: 18. This CDR3 spans 16 amino acids. Germline lookup yields CDR1 MNHEY and CDR2 SMNVEV (reference sequence). The CDR3 nucleotides are TGTGCCGCCCCGGGAGCGGGGCCAGGAGGGACCTACGAGCAGTACTTC. The encoded protein is CAAPGAGPGGTYEQYF.

This clone was observed once. The J gene is TRBJ2-7, the V gene TRBV7-2; D might be TRBD2 (6 bases). Trimming cost V 5 bases and J 0 bases, with 17 bases left between them. Germline V CDR1 and CDR2: SGHTA, FQGNSA. This CDR3 comprises 16 residues. The DNA of the CDR3 is TGTGCCAGCAGCCCTCGGTCGGGCGGGAACTCCTACGAGCAGTACTTC. Translating gives CASSPRSGGNSYEQYF.

The genes are TRBV4-2 and TRBJ2-1, with TRBD2 matching 13 bases. This CDR3 has 20 residues. Germline assignment: CDR1 LGHNA and CDR2 YNFKEQ. J gave up 8 bases and V 0 bases, and 16 bases lay outside the gene matches. CDR3 region: CASSQDIPLGLAGAGDEQFF. The CDR3 DNA follows: TGTGCCAGCAGCCAAGATATCCCCCTTGGACTAGCGGGAGCGGGAGATGAGCAGTTCTTC.

J is TRBJ1-3 and V is TRBV7-9; D is unresolved. The germline V gene encodes CDR1 SEHNR and CDR2 FQNEAQ (reference sequence). The CDR3 has 15 amino acids. The germline V and J ends were trimmed by 3 bases and 0 bases, with 9 bases remaining between them. CDR3 sequence (DNA): TGTGCCAGCAGCTTGGGGAGAGACTCTGGAAACACCATATATTTT. This gives the protein CASSLGRDSGNTIYF.

The chain couples TRBV7-8 to TRBJ2-1; 9 bases fit TRBD2. The CDR3 consists of 16 residues. V was pared by 5 bases and J by 4 bases, with 9 bases of the junction left unmatched. Germline V gene lookup returns CDR1 SGHVS and CDR2 FQNEAQ. The CDR3 coding sequence is TGTGCCAGCAGCCTCGTAGCGGGAGCGGGTTACAATGAGCAGTTCTTC. As protein: CASSLVAGAGYNEQFF. The full variable domain, rest sourced from reference TRBV7-8 and TRBJ2-1, is GAGVSQSPRYKVAKRGQDVALRCDPISGHVSLFWYQQALGQGPEFLTYFQNEAQLDKSGLPSDRFFAERPEGSVSTLKIQRTQQEDSAVYLCASSLVAGAGYNEQFFGPGTRLTVL.

The chain recombines TRBV29-1 with TRBJ2-1, with a tentative D call TRBD2 (6 bases). Trimming pared 4 bases from V and 9 bases from J, leaving 10 bases between. The CDR3 is made up of 11 amino acids. Per the germline V gene, CDR1 is SQVTM and CDR2 is ANQGSEA. The CDR3 DNA follows: TGCAGCGTTGTGGGGGGAACTGAGCAGTTCTTC. It translates to CSVVGGTEQFF.

The V and J genes are TRBV11-3 and TRBJ1-3; tentatively, D is TRBD1 (6 bases). V lost 5 bases and J lost 1, with 15 bases in between. The germline CDR1 and CDR2 sequences are SGHNT and YENEEA. The CDR3 has 16 residues. The CDR3 nucleotides are TGTGCCAGCAGCACCGAAGGACAGATATCTGGAAACACCATATATTTT. The encoded protein is CASSTEGQISGNTIYF.

The chain employs TRBV5-8 and TRBJ2-7; 13 nucleotides match TRBD2. The V gene end was trimmed by 2 bases and the J gene end by 7 bases; junction bases not matched to a gene: 6. The V gene's germline CDR1 is SGHTS and CDR2 YDEGEE. The CDR3 totals 15 residues. The CDR3 bases are TGTGCCAGCAGCTTTCGGACTAGCGGGAGAGGAGAGCAGTACTTC. Translation: CASSFRTSGRGEQYF.

The CDR3 nucleotides are TGTGCCAGCAAGATAGCGGGAGGTCGCACAGATACGCAGTATTTT. The encoded protein is CASKIAGGRTDTQYF. The chain carries TRBV7-2 and TRBJ2-3; 10 nucleotides agree with TRBD2. After removal of 7 bases from V and 1 base from J, the junction contained 5 bases not matched to a gene. The CDR3 is 15 residues long. Germline values: CDR1 SGHTA, CDR2 FQGNSA.

V is TRBV29-1 and J is TRBJ2-5, with 8 bases that match TRBD1. Germline values: CDR1 SQVTM, CDR2 ANQGSEA. After removal of 7 bases from V and 4 bases from J, the junction contained 5 bases not matched to a gene. CDR3 length: 12 amino acids. The CDR3 DNA reads as TGCAGCGCCGACAGGGGAGCAGAGACCCAGTACTTC. Protein: CSADRGAETQYF. The whole variable domain, remainder taken from reference TRBV29-1 and TRBJ2-5, is SAVISQKPSRDICQRGTSLTIQCQVDSQVTMMFWYRQQPGQSLTLIATANQGSEATYESGFVIDKFPISRPNLTFSTLTVSNMSPEDSSIYLCSADRGAETQYFGPGTRLLVL.

The gene calls are TRBV27 and TRBJ1-1, with a weak D call TRBD1 (6 bases). The CDR3 runs 11 residues. Per the germline V gene, CDR1 is MNHEY and CDR2 is SMNVEV (reference sequence). V shed 2 bases and J shed 11 bases, with 9 bases lying between them. CDR3 sequence reads: CASSLQGTAFF. DNA for the CDR3: TGTGCCAGCAGTTTACAGGGGACGGCTTTCTTT.

The chain combines TRBV24-1 with TRBJ2-5; perhaps TRBD1 as D (5 bases). The CDR3 has 15 residues. The germline V gene has CDR1 KGHDR and CDR2 SFDVKD. The V and J ends lost 2 bases and 7 bases respectively, with 16 bases between them. The CDR3 sequence is CATSDYQGAPGTQYF. Here the CDR3 DNA reads TGTGCCACCAGTGATTATCAGGGCGCACCCGGGACCCAGTACTTC.

This clone was counted once. The genes are TRBV18 and TRBJ2-5, with D maybe TRBD1 (6 bases). V was trimmed by 3 bases and J by 2 bases, leaving 16 bases between them. Germline V gives CDR1 KGHSH, CDR2 LQKENI. The CDR3 runs 16 residues. The CDR3 DNA follows: TGTGCCAGCTCACCGGGGCTGGGACATCAACAAGAGACCCAGTACTTC. Translation gives CASSPGLGHQQETQYF.

The sample holds one count of this clone. The chain has TRBV18 and TRBJ1-3; 8 bases are shared with TRBD1. J lost 2 bases, V lost 2 bases, and 5 bases had no gene match. CDR1 and CDR2 from the germline V gene are KGHSH and LQKENI. CDR3 length: 16 amino acids. CDR3 bases: TGTGCCAGCTCACCAGTCCAACAGGGGGCTGGAAACACCATATATTTT. Protein sequence: CASSPVQQGAGNTIYF.

V usage is TRBV6-1 and J usage is TRBJ2-7; tentative D call: TRBD2 (7 bases). The CDR3 extends over 14 amino acids. The V end lost 2 bases, the J end lost 2 bases, and 10 bases lay between the germline ends. From germline, CDR1 is MNHNS and CDR2 SASEGT. DNA of the CDR3: TGTGCCAGCAGTGAAAGGGGGGGACCCTACGAGCAGTACTTC. It is translated as CASSERGGPYEQYF.

This clone has only one observation. The V and J genes are TRBV11-2 and TRBJ2-7; D is uncertain. The CDR3 extends over 12 amino acids. The ends were cut back, 4 bases at V and 2 bases at J, with 6 bases in the middle. Germline lookup yields CDR1 SGHAT and CDR2 FQNNGV. The CDR3 region has the DNA TGTGCCAGCAGCTCCGACACCTACGAGCAGTACTTC. This gives the protein CASSSDTYEQYF.

The chain uses TRBV3-1 (or the pseudogene TRBV3-2) and TRBJ2-7; 7 nucleotides agree with TRBD2. The length of the CDR3 is 15 residues. J lost 1 base, V lost 1 base, and 4 bases had no gene match. In germline, CDR1 is LGHDT, CDR2 YNNKEL (reference sequence). CDR3 in amino acids: CASSQALSGSYEQYF. CDR3 DNA: TGTGCCAGCAGCCAAGCCCTTAGCGGGTCCTACGAGCAGTACTTC.

V usage is TRBV2 and J usage is TRBJ2-2, with D perhaps matching TRBD1 (5 bases). The CDR3 spans 13 residues. Trimming removed 5 bases from V and 4 bases from J, with 8 bases in between. Germline V gene data show CDR1 as SNHLY and CDR2 as FYNNEI. Here the CDR3 reads CASSFRVTGELFF. The CDR3, as DNA: TGTGCCAGCAGTTTCAGGGTCACCGGGGAGCTGTTTTTT.

CDR3: CASSKASPGDYNEQFF. In DNA form, the CDR3 reads TGTGCCAGCAGCAAAGCATCACCGGGGGACTACAATGAGCAGTTCTTC. V is TRBV21-1 and J is TRBJ2-1; TRBD2 is the table's D call, not checked against the DNA. TRBV21-1 is classified as a pseudogene. This CDR3 contains 16 residues.

The rearrangement links TRBV27 to TRBJ1-1; 9 nucleotides match TRBD1. The V and J ends lost 6 bases and 5 bases, in that order; junction bases with no gene match: 7. Germline CDR1 and CDR2: MNHEY and SMNVEV (reference sequence). CDR3 length: 14 amino acids. CDR3 loop: CASSLGQGLTEAFF. CDR3 DNA sequence: TGTGCCAGCAGCCTCGGACAGGGGTTAACTGAAGCTTTCTTT.

The rearrangement links TRBV5-1 to TRBJ2-1, with TRBD1 identical over 7 bases. CDR1 and CDR2 (germline): SGHRS, YFSETQ. The CDR3 has 15 residues. J was trimmed by 0 bases and V by 4 bases; bases with no gene match: 4. The CDR3 spells CASSRGQASYNEQFF. The DNA for the CDR3 is TGCGCCAGCAGCCGAGGACAGGCCTCCTACAATGAGCAGTTCTTC.

The chain uses TRBV19 and TRBJ1-1, with unresolved D. The CDR3 totals 14 residues. Germline V gene data show CDR1 as LNHDA and CDR2 as SQIVND (reference sequence). Trimming took 5 bases from V and 3 from J, leaving 13 bases between them. The CDR3 sequence is CASSSLQVDTEAFF. The CDR3 DNA sequence: TGTGCCAGTAGTTCCCTTCAGGTGGACACTGAAGCTTTCTTT.

This sequence joins TRBV24-1 and TRBJ2-5; D ambiguous. This CDR3 contains 13 residues. Trimming took off 3 bases at V and 5 bases at J, with 9 bases between the two ends. The germline V gene encodes CDR1 KGHDR and CDR2 SFDVKD. The CDR3 coding sequence is TGTGCCACCAGTGATCCTCTCTTGGAGACCCAGTACTTC. Translating gives CATSDPLLETQYF.

The V and J genes are TRBV7-9 and TRBJ1-6, with D possibly being TRBD1 (6 bases). The CDR3 has 16 amino acids. The ends were cut back, 4 bases at V and 9 bases at J, with 19 bases in the middle. Per germline, CDR1 SEHNR and CDR2 FQNEAQ (reference sequence). The CDR3 loop reads CASSSAGGLGSSPLHF. The DNA of the CDR3 is TGTGCCAGCAGCTCCGCTGGGGGCCTGGGAAGTTCACCCCTCCACTTT.